These 24 T cell receptor beta chains came from one sample sequenced in a study of type 1 regulatory T cells. Each CDR3 protein is one row after TCRdb ran MiXCR on the reads. The data contain 75,000 to 100,000 distinct CDR3 sequences, around a third of them singletons. Sequenced input: CD4+ T cells, either the whole sample or a sorted fraction (not recorded which). These receptors were collected from a human donor in good health.

V is TRBV6-2 or TRBV6-3 and J is TRBJ2-3, with 15 positions matching TRBD2. CDR1 is MNHEY, CDR2 SVGEGT, per germline. The CDR3 has 19 residues. The V gene end was trimmed by 5 bases and the J gene end by 2 bases; junction bases not matched to a gene: 11. CDR3 residues: CASSPGLAGGRRATDTQYF. The CDR3 DNA reads TGTGCCAGCAGTCCCGGACTAGCGGGAGGGCGAAGGGCCACAGATACGCAGTATTTT.

This clonotype was recorded a few times. This rearrangement joins TRBV18 to TRBJ1-4, with D perhaps TRBD1 (5 bases). Germline-derived CDR1 and CDR2 are KGHSH and LQKENI. This CDR3 is 14 amino acids long. V was pared by 3 bases and J by 9 bases, with 14 bases between. The CDR3 sequence: CASSPDSLFQKLFF. For the CDR3, the DNA is TGTGCCAGCTCACCCGACAGCCTGTTCCAAAAACTGTTTTTT.

The chain joins TRBV20-1 to TRBJ1-5; D uncertain. The CDR3 spans 11 residues. Per the germline V gene, CDR1 is DFQATT and CDR2 is SNEGSKA (reference sequence). V shed 3 bases and J shed 5 bases, with 5 bases lying between them. CDR3 residues: CSASPDQPQHF. CDR3 DNA sequence: TGCAGTGCTAGTCCAGATCAGCCCCAGCATTTT.

V and J are TRBV12-3 or TRBV12-4 and TRBJ2-1, with 13 bases identical to TRBD2. After removal of 1 base from V and 14 bases from J, the junction contained 2 bases not matched to a gene. This CDR3 has 13 amino acids. The CDR3 loop is CASSLGLAGGEFF. The DNA for the CDR3 is TGTGCCAGCAGTTTAGGACTAGCGGGAGGAGAGTTCTTC.

The sample holds a few counts of this clonotype. The rearrangement uses TRBV5-1 and TRBJ2-6; 10 bases line up with TRBD2. Germline V CDR1 and CDR2: SGHRS, YFSETQ. This CDR3 has 18 amino acids. After removal of 1 base from V and 2 bases from J, the junction contained 6 bases not matched to a gene. The CDR3 nucleotides are TGCGCCAGCAGCTTGATAGCGGGAGGTGAGGCTGGGGCCAACGTCCTGACTTTC. Protein sequence: CASSLIAGGEAGANVLTF.

This chain links TRBV7-2 with TRBJ1-2; D is unresolved. There are 14 residues in the CDR3. V was clipped by 0 bases and J by 4 bases, with 9 bases between them. Germline CDR1 SGHTA, CDR2 FQGNSA. DNA of the CDR3: TGTGCCAGCAGCTTAGCGCGCGCGGGCTATGGCTACACCTTC. This encodes CASSLARAGYGYTF.

The CDR3 here is CATSKDRGPYEQYF. DNA of the CDR3: TGTGCCACCAGCAAAGACAGGGGGCCCTACGAGCAGTACTTC. The chain joins TRBV15 to TRBJ2-7; 10 bases are a match to TRBD1. V trimming: 4 bases; J trimming: 2 bases; junction bases outside the gene matches: 2. Per germline, CDR1 LNHNV and CDR2 YYDKDF (reference sequence). The CDR3 runs to 14 residues.

This sequence joins TRBV7-2 and TRBJ2-3, with 9 bases identical to TRBD2. CDR1 is SGHTA, CDR2 FQGNSA, per germline. With V trimmed by 5 bases and J by 2 bases, 8 bases remained unmatched. This CDR3 has 16 residues. CDR3 in DNA: TGTGCCAGCAGCCCCTTAGCGGGAGCCCACACAGATACGCAGTATTTT. It translates to CASSPLAGAHTDTQYF. The full variable domain, in which reference TRBV7-2 and TRBJ2-3 provide the parts outside the CDR3, is GAGVSQSPSNKVTEKGKDVELRCDPISGHTALYWYRQSLGQGLEFLIYFQGNSAPDKSGLPSDRFSAERTGGSVSTLTIQRTQQEDSAVYLCASSPLAGAHTDTQYFGPGTRLTVL.

The V call is TRBV6-5, the J call TRBJ1-1, with TRBD1 identical over 7 bases. CDR1 and CDR2 from the germline V gene are MNHEY and SVGAGI. CDR3 size: 13 residues. Unmatched junction bases numbered 8, after V lost 5 bases and J lost 8 bases. Written as DNA, the CDR3 is TGTGCCAGCAGTGGGCCCGGGACAGCCGAAGCTTTCTTT. Translation gives CASSGPGTAEAFF.

The chain recombines TRBV20-1 with TRBJ2-7; D ambiguous. The V end was cut by 4 bases, the J end by 1 base, with 8 bases between. There are 12 residues in the CDR3. Germline CDR1 DFQATT, CDR2 SNEGSKA (reference sequence). CDR3 protein: CSATSLSYEQYF. The CDR3 DNA reads TGCAGTGCTACCTCGCTATCCTACGAGCAGTACTTC.

In its sample, this clonotype was seen a few times. The V and J genes are TRBV7-2 and TRBJ2-2, with TRBD1 matching over 10 bases. Germline V gene lookup returns CDR1 SGHTA and CDR2 FQGNSA. The CDR3 has 17 residues. The V segment lost 1 base and the J segment 6 bases; nucleotides outside the gene matches: 8. CDR3 amino acids: CASSLVGTGVKAGELFF. DNA for the CDR3: TGTGCCAGCAGCTTAGTCGGGACAGGGGTAAAGGCCGGGGAGCTGTTTTTT.

This clonotype was seen more than once but under ten times. CDR3 residues: CASSSGTGVTGELFF. The CDR3 nucleotides read TGCGCCAGCAGCTCCGGGACAGGGGTCACCGGGGAGCTGTTTTTT. V is TRBV5-1 and J is TRBJ2-2; TRBD1 aligns across 10 bases. The CDR3 is 15 residues long. Per the germline V gene, CDR1 is SGHRS and CDR2 is YFSETQ. J lost 4 bases, V lost 3 bases, and 3 bases had no gene match.

This clonotype has just a few counts. The gene calls are TRBV6-5 and TRBJ2-7; D not certain. Germline V CDR1 and CDR2: MNHEY, SVGAGI. This CDR3 region has 13 residues. V was trimmed by 7 bases and J by 3 bases, leaving 13 bases between them. The CDR3: CASTSGLLYEQYF. In DNA form, the CDR3 reads TGTGCCAGCACCTCCGGGCTCCTCTACGAGCAGTACTTC.

This clonotype was seen only a few times. The rearrangement joins TRBV27 to TRBJ1-5, with TRBD1 matching over 7 bases. After removal of 5 bases from V and 7 bases from J, the junction contained 8 bases not matched to a gene. Germline lookup yields CDR1 MNHEY and CDR2 SMNVEV (reference sequence). This CDR3 is 14 amino acids long. This chain's CDR3 is CASSHDRAQQPQHF. CDR3 nucleotide sequence: TGTGCCAGCAGTCACGACAGGGCCCAACAGCCCCAGCATTTT.

The chain couples TRBV3-1 to TRBJ1-5; D gene uncertain. The CDR3 length is 15 residues. Trimming shortened V by 0 bases and J by 1 base, and 7 bases separated the two germline ends. Germline CDR1 is LGHDT and CDR2 is YNNKEL (reference sequence). The CDR3: CASSQDLISNQPQHF. CDR3 coding DNA: TGTGCCAGCAGCCAAGATCTAATCAGCAATCAGCCCCAGCATTTT.

V gene TRBV5-6 combines with J gene TRBJ1-2, with D maybe TRBD1 (6 bases). Germline values: CDR1 SGHDT, CDR2 YYEEEE. The CDR3 sequence is 12 residues long. V lost 4 bases and J 7 bases, leaving 11 bases between the germline ends. For the CDR3, the DNA is TGTGCCAGCAGCGGGACACGACCTGGCTACACCTTC. This sequence encodes CASSGTRPGYTF.

Concerning this clonotype: A read error is possible here, since a much larger clone lies one base away. The J gene is TRBJ1-4, the V gene TRBV4-1; D possibly corresponds to TRBD1 (6 bases). Germline V gene lookup returns CDR1 MGHRA and CDR2 YSYEKL. The CDR3 is 14 amino acids. CDR3: CANSRPGQPEKLFF. The DNA for the CDR3 is TGCGCCAACAGCCGTCCCGGACAGCCAGAAAAACTGTTTTTT.

This clonotype has more than one count but fewer than ten. This chain links TRBV19 with TRBJ1-5, with 9 bases matching TRBD1. Per the germline V gene, CDR1 is LNHDA and CDR2 is SQIVND (reference sequence). CDR3 length: 15 amino acids. The J segment lost 4 bases and the V segment lost 4 bases, leaving 5 bases of the junction unmatched. The CDR3 here is CASSRGQGTNQPQHF. The CDR3 nucleotides read TGTGCCAGTAGTAGGGGACAGGGCACAAATCAGCCCCAGCATTTT.

CDR3 DNA sequence: TGCGCCAGCAGCTTGGGGGGACAGGGAAGAAACTCCGAGCAGTACTTC. Protein sequence: CASSLGGQGRNSEQYF. The chain recombines TRBV5-1 with TRBJ2-7, with 9 bases lining up with TRBD1. V dropped 0 bases and J dropped 6; count of bases not matched to a gene: 10. This CDR3 contains 16 residues. The germline CDR1 and CDR2 sequences are SGHRS and YFSETQ. The whole variable domain, filled in from reference TRBV5-1 and TRBJ2-7, reads KAGVTQTPRYLIKTRGQQVTLSCSPISGHRSVSWYQQTPGQGLQFLFEYFSETQRNKGNFPGRFSGRQFSNSRSEMNVSTLELGDSALYLCASSLGGQGRNSEQYFGPGTRLTVT.

This clonotype was observed a few times. The chain recombines TRBV25-1 with TRBJ1-1, with unresolved D. Trimming cost V 8 bases and J 5 bases, with 12 bases left between them. The CDR3 extends over 12 amino acids. Germline loops: CDR1 MGHDK, CDR2 SYGVNS. Written as DNA, the CDR3 is TGTGCCAGCGGACCACAACGGACTGAAGCTTTCTTT. It is translated as CASGPQRTEAFF.

In this sample, this clonotype turned up once. The chain has TRBV4-1 and TRBJ2-4, with 10 bases fitting TRBD2. The CDR3 runs 16 residues. Germline loops: CDR1 MGHRA, CDR2 YSYEKL. Losses at the gene ends were 1 base for V and 3 bases for J; bases not matched to a gene: 3. Here the CDR3 reads CASSQGLAGVKNIQYF. The CDR3 nucleotides are TGCGCCAGCAGCCAAGGACTAGCGGGTGTCAAAAACATTCAGTACTTC.

As regards this clonotype: Relative to the germline gene, one junction end is altered; a read error may explain this. This chain links TRBV6-1 with TRBJ2-7; 7 nucleotides align to TRBD2. CDR3 length equals 14 residues. In germline, CDR1 is MNHNS, CDR2 SASEGT. In nucleotides, the CDR3 is TGTGCCAGCAGGGAAGCGGGGCTCCCATACGAGCAGTACTTC. This codes for CASREAGLPYEQYF.

V and J are TRBV19 and TRBJ1-1; TRBD1 matches at 8 bases. V lost 3 bases, J lost 5 bases, and 5 bases stayed unmatched. The CDR3 contains 14 residues. Germline V gives CDR1 LNHDA, CDR2 SQIVND (reference sequence). CDR3 in amino acids: CASSIDRGGTEAFF. The CDR3 DNA sequence: TGTGCCAGTAGTATCGACAGGGGAGGGACTGAAGCTTTCTTT.

This chain connects TRBV5-1 to TRBJ2-3; D may correspond to TRBD1 or TRBD2 (5 bases each). The length of the CDR3 is 15 residues. V lost 1 base and J lost 4, with 13 bases in between. Germline V gene lookup returns CDR1 SGHRS and CDR2 YFSETQ. CDR3 DNA: TGCGCCAGCAGCTTGCCAGGGAGCCCCGCAGATACGCAGTATTTT. Amino acids: CASSLPGSPADTQYF.